This TCR beta chain stems from a study of OX40 agonist ivuxolimab in advanced cancers. For the study at large: Ivuxolimab, which is an agonistic anti-OX40 (CD134) antibody, was administered to the patients. Anti-PD-1, anti-PD-L1 or anti-CTLA-4 therapy given earlier was allowed, and around 40% had some.

Per the germline V gene, CDR1 is SGHNT and CDR2 is YYREEE (reference sequence). V was clipped by 7 bases and J by 5 bases, with 18 bases between them. The CDR3 length is 14 residues. TCRdb keeps only in-frame clones here, not all; method: immunoSEQ multiplex PCR. Among approximately 18,000 clones listed, less than 85% were seen once. The origin of this receptor is an adult with an advanced solid tumor such as melanoma, head and neck, liver or kidney cancer. The starting material was CD4+ or CD8+ T cells sorted from blood, obtained in a trial of the OX40 agonist ivuxolimab. The chain uses TRBV5-4 and TRBJ1-2; D not resolved. The CDR3 bases are TGTGCCAGCGAAGTCGGGGAGGCGGGGTATGGCTACACCTTC. Its translation is CASEVGEAGYGYTF.